A selection of T cell receptor beta chains follows, all from one sample in a study of T cell responses to AZD1222 COVID-19 vaccine. The protocol was immunoSEQ multiplex PCR, while the TCRdb copy is restricted to in-frame clones and leaves out a portion. Here the sample spans 95,000 to 110,000 clones, approximately 90% being singletons. Sequencing was performed on peripheral blood, taken 28 days after the second AZD1222 dose. These receptor sequences come from an adult who received the AZD1222 COVID-19 vaccine. Both conserved end residues are trimmed from each CDR3.

>TRBV3-1/TRBV3-2|TRBJ2-2
ASSRLPGELF
>TRBV18|TRBJ1-4
ASSHREVGEKLF
>TRBV18|TRBJ1-5
ASSLGGSNQPQH
>TRBV7-3|TRBJ2-2
ASSRSSGNGELF
>TRBV27|TRBJ1-6
ASSTHDSHSPLH
>TRBV19|TRBJ1-5
ASSVGGGNQPQH
>TRBV6-5|TRBJ2-7
ATFRASGTEQY
>TRBV19|TRBJ1-5
ASSPLIGVNQPQH
>TRBV3-1/TRBV3-2|TRBJ1-3
ASSPPAVYSGNTIY
>TRBV7-9|TRBJ1-2
ASSLDVPGYT
>TRBV7-2|TRBJ2-3
ASSLLVVGAGGSTDTQY
>TRBV4-1|TRBJ2-5
ASSQERLAGVVETQY
>TRBV20-1|TRBJ1-5
SASLGQNNQPQH
>TRBV7-3|TRBJ2-2
ASSLSGVSTGELF
>TRBV19|TRBJ1-2
ASTPGGTQVYGYT
>TRBV4-1|TRBJ1-2
ASSQDRANYGYT
>TRBV19|TRBJ1-4
ASSSGPQNEKLF
>TRBV29-1|TRBJ1-2
SVDKRLYGSGYT
>TRBV7-2|TRBJ2-2
ASSLASGTAVSGELF
>TRBV7-2|TRBJ1-2
ASSPGTADGYT
>TRBV9|TRBJ1-3
ASSVVRWRRVGNTIY
>TRBV5-1|TRBJ1-2
ASSLQGDGYGYT
>TRBV9|TRBJ1-3
ASSTGIGLGNTIY
>TRBV6-2/TRBV6-3|TRBJ2-7
ASSYVYYEQY
>TRBV7-9|TRBJ1-1
ASSFNDRLNTEAF
>TRBV5-1|TRBJ1-1
ASSFGDLNTEAF
>TRBV6-2/TRBV6-3|TRBJ1-5
ASSYGTGVGFSNQPQH
>TRBV7-2|TRBJ1-6
ASSPRTNSPLH
>TRBV19|TRBJ2-1
AGGGGNEQF
>TRBV5-1|TRBJ2-1
ASPREF
>TRBV6-5|TRBJ1-1
ASVSGVSEAF
>TRBV30|TRBJ1-2
ACPRFGNGYT
>TRBV5-6|TRBJ2-2
ASSSSGGTGADTGELF
>TRBV3-1/TRBV3-2|TRBJ2-3
ASSLRTGGPTDTQY
>TRBV25-1|TRBJ2-7
ASSNTLGNEQY
>TRBV18|TRBJ2-7
ASSPPSGYRNYEQY
>TRBV28|TRBJ2-7
ASKSGGYEQY
>TRBV10-3|TRBJ1-1
ATRGQTNAEAF
>TRBV19|TRBJ1-2
ASSIRDRNGYT
>TRBV19|TRBJ1-4
ASSAGQGALGEKLF
>TRBV7-8|TRBJ2-1
ASSLATGGPYNEQF
>TRBV10-3|TRBJ2-1
AISEPYSGSEQF
>TRBV6-5|TRBJ1-1
ASKIQENTEAF
>TRBV6-6|TRBJ2-1
ASRPGLPSGDEQF
>TRBV10-2|TRBJ2-7
ASSHSGAYEQY
>TRBV6-4|TRBJ1-2
ASSDTSTGVYGYT
>TRBV28|TRBJ1-5
ASRPGGSQPQH
>TRBV5-6|TRBJ1-4
ASSLTMLNEKLF
>TRBV5-6|TRBJ1-1
ASSCGQGCLEAF
>TRBV3-1/TRBV3-2|TRBJ2-5
ASSQPSGGYQETQY
>TRBV5-8|TRBJ2-5
ASSSGLAGGRETQY
>TRBV28|TRBJ1-5
ASSTGTVAQPQH
>TRBV10-3|TRBJ1-2
AIRSTQSSYGYT
>TRBV27|TRBJ1-2
ASRDRNYGYT
>TRBV5-1|TRBJ1-6
ASSLEILRGDNSPLH